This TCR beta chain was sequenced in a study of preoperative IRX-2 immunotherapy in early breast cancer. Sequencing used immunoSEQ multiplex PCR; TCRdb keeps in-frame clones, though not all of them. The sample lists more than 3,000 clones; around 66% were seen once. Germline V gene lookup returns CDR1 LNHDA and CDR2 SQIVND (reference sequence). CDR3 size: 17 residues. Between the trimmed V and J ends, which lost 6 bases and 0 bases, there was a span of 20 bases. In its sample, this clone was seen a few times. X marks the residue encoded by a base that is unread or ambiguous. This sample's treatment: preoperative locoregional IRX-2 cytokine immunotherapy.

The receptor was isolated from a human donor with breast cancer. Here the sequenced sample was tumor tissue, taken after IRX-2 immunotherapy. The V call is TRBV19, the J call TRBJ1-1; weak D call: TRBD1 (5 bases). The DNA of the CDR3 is TGTGCCAGTAGCCAAACAATGGGGGRGGCGGTGAACACTGAAGCTTTCTTT. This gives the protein CASSQTMGXAVNTEAFF.